The clone carrying this T cell receptor (beta chain) was picked up many times. Its antigen is not identified. Uncontrolled infection, other autoimmune disease, pregnancy or lactation barred patients from enrollment. The CDR3 runs 16 residues. The germline V gene has CDR1 SGHRS and CDR2 YFSETQ. The trim removed 0 bases at V and 4 bases at J, leaving 8 bases unmatched. This entry is derived from a study of T cells in Graves' hyperthyroidism and ophthalmopathy. Whole-study findings and limits: The model identified upcoming ophthalmopathy a median approximately six months ahead of onset.

Amplified TCR beta CDR3 regions came from RNA transcripts. A first-round RT-PCR of the TCR CDR3 used the HTBI primer set. TCRdb recomputed calls from the multiplex PCR reads with MiXCR, one row per CDR3 protein. The sample consists of about 770,000 distinct CDR3 sequences, approximately 19% of them appearing once. Input material: blood. The chain uses TRBV5-1 and TRBJ2-3; 7 positions agree with TRBD1. The receptor was isolated from a woman aged 45-65 years with Graves' hyperthyroidism that later progressed to Graves' ophthalmopathy. CDR3: CASSLGFDRAADTQYF. CDR3 coding DNA: TGCGCCAGCAGCTTGGGTTTCGACAGGGCCGCAGATACGCAGTATTTT.